The next 21 T cell receptor beta chains were all read from a single sample in a study of blood T cells in healthy people across ages. The use of a sample-barcoded 5' primer and a J-beta primer mix characterized a second PCR of roughly 6 to 11 cycles. TCRdb ran MiXCR on the 5' RACE reads and lists one entry per CDR3 protein. The sample holds roughly 1,000,000 distinct CDR3 sequences, about 23% seen once. The same specimen was also included in a second study, on T cells of mothers and their children.

Sequencing was carried out using blood. The receptors here all came from a girl aged 2-10 years in good health.

J is TRBJ2-7 and V is TRBV20-1, with D maybe TRBD2 (6 bases). The V gene's germline CDR1 is DFQATT and CDR2 SNEGSKA (reference sequence). CDR3 size: 15 residues. V gave up 0 bases and J gave up 0 bases, with 12 bases separating them. Here the CDR3 reads CSARDLAGSSYEQYF. CDR3 DNA sequence: TGCAGTGCTAGAGACTTGGCGGGAAGCTCCTACGAGCAGTACTTC.

V gene TRBV11-2 combines with J gene TRBJ2-1; D unclear. CDR3 size: 12 residues. V was pared by 6 bases and J by 8 bases, with 11 bases between. Germline V lookup: CDR1 SGHAT, CDR2 FQNNGV. CDR3 protein: CASSHYLDEQFF. The CDR3 DNA reads TGTGCCAGCAGTCATTATCTAGATGAGCAGTTCTTC.

The chain carries TRBV2 and TRBJ2-2; tentatively, D is TRBD1 or TRBD2 (5 bases each). With 4 bases removed from V and 4 bases from J, the gap between germline ends came to 13 bases. The CDR3 consists of 15 residues. CDR1 and CDR2 (germline): SNHLY, FYNNEI. CDR3 DNA sequence: TGTGCCAGCAGTGGTGGGTCAGGGAGCACCGGGGAGCTGTTTTTT. It codes for CASSGGSGSTGELFF.

The V and J genes are TRBV6-5 and TRBJ1-5, with D possibly matching TRBD1 (6 bases). This CDR3 is 18 amino acids long. Germline values: CDR1 MNHEY, CDR2 SVGAGI. V lost 2 bases to trimming and J lost 0 bases, with 17 bases between them. CDR3 amino acids: CASSYPGQTFYSNQPQHF. The CDR3 bases are TGTGCCAGCAGTTACCCAGGACAGACTTTCTATAGCAATCAGCCCCAGCATTTT.

This chain links TRBV28 with TRBJ1-2; the D gene is possibly TRBD1 (5 bases). Per the germline V gene, CDR1 is MDHEN and CDR2 is SYDVKM. CDR3 length: 13 amino acids. The V gene lost 6 bases and the J gene lost 7 bases, with 15 bases spanning the gap. The CDR3 spells CASSLRGVGGYTF. The CDR3 DNA follows: TGTGCCAGCAGCCTGAGAGGGGTGGGTGGCTACACCTTC.

This clonotype was found a few times. V gene TRBV12-3 or TRBV12-4 combines with J gene TRBJ1-1, with TRBD1 as a possible D gene (5 bases). The CDR3 extends over 14 amino acids. Trimming removed 6 bases from V and 0 bases from J, with 11 bases in between. The DNA for the CDR3 is TGTGCCAGCAGGGCGACGACAGTGAACACTGAAGCTTTCTTT. Protein: CASRATTVNTEAFF.

The chain links TRBV29-1 to TRBJ1-2, with TRBD1 as a possible D gene (6 bases). Germline-derived CDR1 and CDR2 are SQVTM and ANQGSEA. The CDR3 extends over 13 amino acids. V lost 8 bases and J 5 bases, leaving 18 bases between the germline ends. CDR3 residues: CSSIPAGAYGYTF. The CDR3 DNA reads TGCAGCTCCATCCCGGCAGGGGCGTATGGCTACACCTTC.

This clonotype was recorded a few times. The chain has TRBV11-2 and TRBJ2-1, with TRBD2 identical over 10 bases. The CDR3 extends over 15 amino acids. Per the germline V gene, CDR1 is SGHAT and CDR2 is FQNNGV. V lost 7 bases and J lost 4; bases outside the gene matches: 7. The CDR3 loop is CASTLLAGEYNEQFF. The DNA for the CDR3 is TGTGCCAGCACGCTCCTAGCGGGAGAGTACAATGAGCAGTTCTTC.

The J gene is TRBJ2-7, the V gene TRBV12-3 or TRBV12-4; D not certain. The CDR3 spans 17 residues. V was shortened by 6 bases and J by 2 bases, with 23 bases between the two germline ends. The CDR3 bases are TGTGCCAGCAGCCCCCTACGGTCGAGCAGTTCAACCTACGAGCAGTACTTC. Encoded protein: CASSPLRSSSSTYEQYF.

CDR3 amino acids: CSVTNNADEKLFF. The CDR3 bases are TGCAGCGTTACCAACAACGCGGATGAAAAACTGTTTTTT. V usage is TRBV29-1 and J usage is TRBJ1-4; no reliable D call. V dropped 5 bases and J dropped 6 bases, with 13 bases sitting between them. Germline V CDR1 and CDR2: SQVTM, ANQGSEA. CDR3 length equals 13 residues.

This clonotype was found a few times. The chain combines TRBV29-1 with TRBJ2-7, with a possible D match to TRBD1 (5 bases). Germline V lookup: CDR1 SQVTM, CDR2 ANQGSEA. V lost 7 bases and J 3 bases, leaving 16 bases between the germline ends. The CDR3 is 13 amino acids. The CDR3 loop reads CSASKGALYEQYF. In DNA form, the CDR3 reads TGCAGCGCCTCAAAAGGGGCTCTCTACGAGCAGTACTTC.

A word on this clonotype: The junction differs from germline at one of its ends, possibly a read error. The J gene is TRBJ2-3, the V gene TRBV10-3, with TRBD2 matching over 10 bases. The CDR3 covers 17 residues. Germline V gives CDR1 ENHRY, CDR2 SYGVKD. As DNA, the CDR3 is TGTGCCATCAGTGAGACCTTTGGGACTAGCGACCAAGAGACCCAGTACTTT. This encodes CAISETFGTSDQETQYF.

This clonotype was counted many times. The chain is built from TRBV25-1 and TRBJ2-1, with a tentative D call TRBD2 (6 bases). Between the trimmed V and J ends, which lost 8 bases and 4 bases, there was a span of 6 bases. In germline, CDR1 is MGHDK, CDR2 SYGVNS. The CDR3 is made up of 11 amino acids. The CDR3 DNA follows: TGTGCCAGCGGGACTTACAATGAGCAGTTCTTC. Residues: CASGTYNEQFF.

This clonotype has a handful of counts. The V call is TRBV28, the J call TRBJ2-7; 10 nucleotides line up with TRBD2. CDR3 length: 15 residues. V gave up 7 bases and J gave up 4 bases; unmatched junction bases: 10. The germline gives CDR1 MDHEN, CDR2 SYDVKM. The DNA of the CDR3 is TGTGCCAGCATGGCTCTAGCGGGAGAGGGGTACGAGCAGTACTTC. Its translation is CASMALAGEGYEQYF. The whole variable domain, remainder taken from reference TRBV28 and TRBJ2-7, is DVKVTQSSRYLVKRTGEKVFLECVQDMDHENMFWYRQDPGLGLRLIYFSYDVKMKEKGDIPEGYSVSREKKERFSLILESASTNQTSMYLCASMALAGEGYEQYFGPGTRLTVT.

This clonotype occurred a few times. V usage is TRBV2 and J usage is TRBJ1-1; TRBD1 might be the D (6 bases). V was trimmed by 3 bases and J by 2 bases, leaving 10 bases between them. CDR1 is SNHLY, CDR2 FYNNEI, per germline. The CDR3 covers 14 residues. The CDR3 DNA sequence: TGTGCCAGCAGTGATACAGGGACAAACACTGAAGCTTTCTTT. This sequence encodes CASSDTGTNTEAFF.

This clonotype appeared once. This chain links TRBV6-4 with TRBJ2-2, with TRBD2 as a possible D gene (6 bases). Germline lookup yields CDR1 MRHNA and CDR2 SNTAGT. The CDR3 is 16 amino acids. Trimming shortened V by 0 bases and J by 4 bases, and 12 bases separated the two germline ends. CDR3 sequence (DNA): TGTGCCAGCAGTGACTCAGGAGCGGGCGGCACCGGGGAGCTGTTTTTT. Its translation is CASSDSGAGGTGELFF.

V usage is TRBV12-3 or TRBV12-4 and J usage is TRBJ2-5; the D is unclear. The DNA end lines up better with TRBJ2-7; the J call may be wrong. This CDR3 is built from 13 residues. The CDR3 nucleotides are TGTGCCAGCAGTTTTCTTGGGAAGGACGAGCAGTACTTC. Translating it yields CASSFLGKDEQYF.

This clonotype was seen a few times. J is TRBJ2-6 and V is TRBV3-1; 8 bases are a match to TRBD2. This CDR3 spans 17 amino acids. Per germline, CDR1 LGHDT and CDR2 YNNKEL (reference sequence). J gave up 2 bases and V 4 bases, and 7 bases lay outside the gene matches. The CDR3 is CASSPHAGGTGANVLTF. As DNA, the CDR3 is TGTGCCAGCAGCCCCCACGCGGGAGGAACTGGGGCCAACGTCCTGACTTTC. The whole variable domain, remainder taken from reference TRBV3-1 and TRBJ2-6, is DTAVSQTPKYLVTQMGNDKSIKCEQNLGHDTMYWYKQDSKKFLKIMFSYNNKELIINETVPNRFSPKSPDKAHLNLHINSLELGDSAVYFCASSPHAGGTGANVLTFGAGSRLTVL.

The chain is built from TRBV29-1 and TRBJ2-1; D not certain. Gene TRBJ2-5 matches the end of the DNA better, so the J call may be wrong. This CDR3 spans 10 amino acids. Germline V CDR1 and CDR2: SQVTM, ANQGSEA. This CDR3 reads CSGTSETQYF. The DNA for the CDR3 is TGCAGCGGGACGAGTGAGACCCAGTACTTC.

V gene TRBV20-1 combines with J gene TRBJ2-3; TRBD2 matches 9 bases. CDR1 is DFQATT, CDR2 SNEGSKA, per germline (reference sequence). CDR3 length: 13 residues. The V and J ends lost 6 bases and 6 bases, in that order; junction bases with no gene match: 7. The CDR3 loop is CSAQGLAIDTQYF. The CDR3 DNA reads as TGCAGTGCGCAAGGACTAGCGATTGATACGCAGTATTTT.

The chain links TRBV2 to TRBJ2-6; no definite D call. This CDR3 has 14 residues. Trimming took off 8 bases at V and 2 bases at J, with 10 bases between the two ends. The germline CDR1 and CDR2 sequences are SNHLY and FYNNEI. CDR3 nucleotide sequence: TGTGCCAGCTCGATATATGCTGGGGCCAACGTCCTGACTTTC. Translation: CASSIYAGANVLTF.